These T cell receptor beta chains were read from a single sample in a study of Ad26.COV2.S vaccination and SARS-CoV-2 variants. The data were produced by immunoSEQ multiplex PCR, yet TCRdb's version contains in-frame clones alone and is incomplete. The repertoire consists of 330,000 or so clones, with under 90% occurring once and the leading ten covering around 5.5%. Specimen: peripheral blood, collected in a trial of Ad26.COV2.S vaccine versus placebo. Source of these receptors: a person aged 18-65 years who received the Ad26.COV2.S COVID-19 vaccine or a placebo. CDR3s leave out the opening cysteine and the closing phenylalanine or tryptophan. The D gene is left open where the match is weak.

>TRBV5-1|.
ASSLDSYNTEAF
>TRBV4-1|.
ASSPPSYNEQF
>TRBV7-9|.
ASSLMGQPQH
>TRBV7-9|.
ASSLGRQNTGELF
>TRBV6-5|.
ASSPTGWSNQPQH
>TRBV6-5|.
ASSYSGRGPYNEQF
>TRBV12-5|.
ASGLAQGSHNEQF
>TRBV30|TRBD1
AWSMGQGYQPQH
>TRBV12-3/TRBV12-4|.
ASRRVADETQY
>TRBV7-9|.
ASSLLTNPYEQY
>TRBV10-1|.
ASSESILAGNTEAF
>TRBV4-1|TRBD1
ASSPWDGTEPYSNQPQH
>TRBV12-5|TRBD2
ASEDLTSGRGEQF
>TRBV19|TRBD2
ASSTSGGTQY
>TRBV6-5|.
ASSYSGRASTEAF
>TRBV28|.
ASSLWGYVEKGVGAF
>TRBV19|.
ASGERGMNEKLF
>TRBV11-2|.
ASRPSGQVSGAF
>TRBV4-1|.
ASSQEAVTNEKLF
>TRBV6-5|TRBD1
ASLDRVTDTQY
>TRBV2|.
ASSDGSYEQY
>TRBV4-3|.
ASSQAFVASSGTDTQY
>TRBV4-1|.
ASSPTGGYGYT
>TRBV6-4|.
ASSDRGTGELF
>TRBV7-6|.
ASSLAGFRNTGELF
>TRBV6-2/TRBV6-3|.
ASSSYSTQF
>TRBV25-1|.
ASAGLGTGELF
>TRBV5-1|.
ASSLGHTEEKLF
>TRBV15|.
ATSREGSLNTEAF
>TRBV19|.
ASTYRANSLTDTQY
>TRBV18|.
ASSPRTSTDTQY
>TRBV6-5|.
ASSYRPEAGANVLT
>TRBV11-2|.
ASSLEGSPLH
>TRBV3-1/TRBV3-2|TRBD1
ASSQVSLGDRPNTGELF
>TRBV6-5|TRBD1
ASRDRGTEAF
>TRBV9|.
ASSVGVIEGVNTEAF
>TRBV29-1|.
SVDPGPGASMNTEAF
>TRBV9|.
ASSRVNSPLH